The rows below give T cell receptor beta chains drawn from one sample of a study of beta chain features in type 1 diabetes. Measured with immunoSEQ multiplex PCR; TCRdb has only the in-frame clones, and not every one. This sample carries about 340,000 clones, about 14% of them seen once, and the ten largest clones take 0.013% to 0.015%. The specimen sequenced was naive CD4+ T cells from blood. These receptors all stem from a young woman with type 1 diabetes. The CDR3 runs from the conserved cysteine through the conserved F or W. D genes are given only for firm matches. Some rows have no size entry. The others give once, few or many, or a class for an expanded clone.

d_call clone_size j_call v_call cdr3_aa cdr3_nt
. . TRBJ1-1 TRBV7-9 CASSLALGAWAWDEAFF TGTGCCAGCAGCTTAGCCCTAGGGGCTTGGGCGTGGGATGAAGCTTTCTTT
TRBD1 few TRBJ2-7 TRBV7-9 CASSYGTVGLSYF TGTGCCAGCAGCTACGGGACAGTGGGCCTCTCGTACTTC
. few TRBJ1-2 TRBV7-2 CASSPGGRNYGYTF TGTGCCAGCAGCCCCGGGGGACGCAACTATGGCTACACCTTC
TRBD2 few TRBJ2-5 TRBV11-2 CASSRAGGAGETQYF TGTGCCAGCAGCCGAGCGGGAGGGGCAGGAGAGACCCAGTACTTC
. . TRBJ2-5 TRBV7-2 CASSLANKETQYF TGTGCCAGCAGCTTAGCGAACAAAGAGACCCAGTACTTC
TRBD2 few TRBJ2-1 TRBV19 CASSMGRELNEQFF TGTGCCAGTAGTATGGGGCGGGAGCTCAATGAGCAGTTCTTC
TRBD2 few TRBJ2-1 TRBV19 CASSPMGGRTNNEQFF TGTGCCAGTAGTCCGATGGGCGGGAGAACCAACAATGAGCAGTTCTTC
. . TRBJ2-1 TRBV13 CASSLVVSSYNEQFF TGTGCCAGCAGCTTAGTTGTGAGCTCCTACAATGAGCAGTTCTTC
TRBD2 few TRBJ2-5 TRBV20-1 CSARGGGTQYF TGCAGTGCTAGAGGGGGGGGGACCCAGTACTTC
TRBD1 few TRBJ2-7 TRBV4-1 CASSRGPGQGVSYEQYF TGCGCCAGCAGCCGGGGGCCGGGACAGGGTGTGAGTTACGAGCAGTACTTC
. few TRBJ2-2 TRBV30 CAWGGGGELFF TGTGCCTGGGGTGGAGGGGGGGAGCTGTTTTTT
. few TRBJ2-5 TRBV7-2 CASSTRVLETQYF TGTGCCAGCAGCACCAGGGTCCTGGAGACCCAGTACTTC
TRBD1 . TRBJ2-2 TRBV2 CASGDRDTGELFF TGTGCCAGCGGAGACAGGGACACCGGGGAGCTGTTTTTT
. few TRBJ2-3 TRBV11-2 CASTLGAGGTDTQYF TGTGCCAGCACCCTGGGGGCGGGAGGCACAGATACGCAGTATTTT
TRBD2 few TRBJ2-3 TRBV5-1 CASSLGGTSGADTQYF TGCGCCAGCAGCTTGGGAGGGACTAGCGGCGCAGATACGCAGTATTTT
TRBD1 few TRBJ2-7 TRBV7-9 CASSFYPGQGIYEQYF TGTGCCAGCAGCTTCTATCCGGGACAGGGTATTTACGAGCAGTACTTC
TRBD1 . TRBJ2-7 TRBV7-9 CASSRTGTAYEQYF TGTGCCAGCAGCCGCACCGGGACAGCTTACGAGCAGTACTTC
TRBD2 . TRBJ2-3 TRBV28 CASSPQGLAGITDTQYF TGTGCCAGCAGTCCCCAGGGACTAGCGGGAATCACAGATACGCAGTATTTT
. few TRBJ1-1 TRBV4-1 CASKMTEGSTEAFF TGCGCCAGTAAAATGACGGAGGGAAGCACTGAAGCTTTCTTT
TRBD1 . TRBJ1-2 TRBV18 CASSPGQGYYGYTF TGTGCCAGCTCACCCGGACAGGGCTACTATGGCTACACCTTC
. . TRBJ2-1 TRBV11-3 CASSLAVDEQFF TGTGCCAGCAGCTTAGCGGTAGATGAGCAGTTCTTC
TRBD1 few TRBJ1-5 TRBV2 CASRWQGAGNQPQHF TGTGCCAGCAGATGGCAGGGGGCCGGCAATCAGCCCCAGCATTTT
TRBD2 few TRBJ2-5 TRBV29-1 CSFWTSGRKTQYF TGCAGCTTCTGGACTAGCGGGAGGAAGACCCAGTACTTC
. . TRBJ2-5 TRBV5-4 CASSLRQIQETQYF TGTGCCAGCAGCCTCAGACAGATCCAAGAGACCCAGTACTTC
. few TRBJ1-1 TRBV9 CASSVVTGRNTEAFF TGTGCCAGCAGCGTAGTAACAGGACGGAACACTGAAGCTTTCTTT
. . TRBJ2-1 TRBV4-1 CASSQDLAGSYNEQFF TGCGCCAGCAGCCAAGATTTGGCGGGGTCCTACAATGAGCAGTTCTTC
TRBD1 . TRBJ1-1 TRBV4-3 CASSQMTGVNTEAFF TGCGCCAGCAGCCAGATGACAGGGGTGAACACTGAAGCTTTCTTT
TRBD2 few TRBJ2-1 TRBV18 CASSRAGATEDEQFF TGTGCCAGCTCACGGGCGGGAGCCACGGAGGATGAGCAGTTCTTC
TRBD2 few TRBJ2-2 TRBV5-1 CASSFGTSGNTGELFF TGCGCCAGCAGCTTCGGGACTAGCGGGAACACCGGGGAGCTGTTTTTT
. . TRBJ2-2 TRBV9 CASSGHGSGELFF TGTGCCAGCAGCGGACACGGTAGCGGGGAGCTGTTTTTT
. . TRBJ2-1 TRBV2 CASSRYNEQFF TGTGCCAGCAGCAGATACAATGAGCAGTTCTTC
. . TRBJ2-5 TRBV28 CASSITVETQYF TGTGCCAGCAGTATCACAGTCGAGACCCAGTACTTC
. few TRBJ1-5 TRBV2 CASGPRVGVYRNQPQHF TGTGCCAGCGGACCCAGGGTAGGTGTGTATCGCAATCAGCCCCAGCATTTT
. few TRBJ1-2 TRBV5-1 CASSLAALSGYTF TGCGCCAGCAGCTTGGCCGCGCTTTCCGGCTACACCTTC
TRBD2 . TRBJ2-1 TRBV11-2 CASAALGGGRYNEQFF TGTGCCTCAGCAGCTCTCGGGGGGGGAAGATACAATGAGCAGTTCTTC
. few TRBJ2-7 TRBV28 CASSLKSVALYEQYF TGTGCCAGCAGTTTAAAATCAGTTGCCCTCTACGAGCAGTACTTC
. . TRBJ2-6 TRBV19 CASSIGASGANVLTF TGTGCCAGTAGTATCGGAGCCTCTGGGGCCAACGTCCTGACTTTC
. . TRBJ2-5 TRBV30 CAWSTGQETQYF TGTGCCTGGAGTACAGGACAAGAGACCCAGTACTTC
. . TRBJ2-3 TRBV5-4 CASSSSRGSTDTQYF TGTGCCAGCAGCTCTTCCAGGGGTAGCACAGATACGCAGTATTTT
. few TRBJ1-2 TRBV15 CATSGGSNYGYTF TGTGCCACCAGCGGTGGCAGTAACTATGGCTACACCTTC